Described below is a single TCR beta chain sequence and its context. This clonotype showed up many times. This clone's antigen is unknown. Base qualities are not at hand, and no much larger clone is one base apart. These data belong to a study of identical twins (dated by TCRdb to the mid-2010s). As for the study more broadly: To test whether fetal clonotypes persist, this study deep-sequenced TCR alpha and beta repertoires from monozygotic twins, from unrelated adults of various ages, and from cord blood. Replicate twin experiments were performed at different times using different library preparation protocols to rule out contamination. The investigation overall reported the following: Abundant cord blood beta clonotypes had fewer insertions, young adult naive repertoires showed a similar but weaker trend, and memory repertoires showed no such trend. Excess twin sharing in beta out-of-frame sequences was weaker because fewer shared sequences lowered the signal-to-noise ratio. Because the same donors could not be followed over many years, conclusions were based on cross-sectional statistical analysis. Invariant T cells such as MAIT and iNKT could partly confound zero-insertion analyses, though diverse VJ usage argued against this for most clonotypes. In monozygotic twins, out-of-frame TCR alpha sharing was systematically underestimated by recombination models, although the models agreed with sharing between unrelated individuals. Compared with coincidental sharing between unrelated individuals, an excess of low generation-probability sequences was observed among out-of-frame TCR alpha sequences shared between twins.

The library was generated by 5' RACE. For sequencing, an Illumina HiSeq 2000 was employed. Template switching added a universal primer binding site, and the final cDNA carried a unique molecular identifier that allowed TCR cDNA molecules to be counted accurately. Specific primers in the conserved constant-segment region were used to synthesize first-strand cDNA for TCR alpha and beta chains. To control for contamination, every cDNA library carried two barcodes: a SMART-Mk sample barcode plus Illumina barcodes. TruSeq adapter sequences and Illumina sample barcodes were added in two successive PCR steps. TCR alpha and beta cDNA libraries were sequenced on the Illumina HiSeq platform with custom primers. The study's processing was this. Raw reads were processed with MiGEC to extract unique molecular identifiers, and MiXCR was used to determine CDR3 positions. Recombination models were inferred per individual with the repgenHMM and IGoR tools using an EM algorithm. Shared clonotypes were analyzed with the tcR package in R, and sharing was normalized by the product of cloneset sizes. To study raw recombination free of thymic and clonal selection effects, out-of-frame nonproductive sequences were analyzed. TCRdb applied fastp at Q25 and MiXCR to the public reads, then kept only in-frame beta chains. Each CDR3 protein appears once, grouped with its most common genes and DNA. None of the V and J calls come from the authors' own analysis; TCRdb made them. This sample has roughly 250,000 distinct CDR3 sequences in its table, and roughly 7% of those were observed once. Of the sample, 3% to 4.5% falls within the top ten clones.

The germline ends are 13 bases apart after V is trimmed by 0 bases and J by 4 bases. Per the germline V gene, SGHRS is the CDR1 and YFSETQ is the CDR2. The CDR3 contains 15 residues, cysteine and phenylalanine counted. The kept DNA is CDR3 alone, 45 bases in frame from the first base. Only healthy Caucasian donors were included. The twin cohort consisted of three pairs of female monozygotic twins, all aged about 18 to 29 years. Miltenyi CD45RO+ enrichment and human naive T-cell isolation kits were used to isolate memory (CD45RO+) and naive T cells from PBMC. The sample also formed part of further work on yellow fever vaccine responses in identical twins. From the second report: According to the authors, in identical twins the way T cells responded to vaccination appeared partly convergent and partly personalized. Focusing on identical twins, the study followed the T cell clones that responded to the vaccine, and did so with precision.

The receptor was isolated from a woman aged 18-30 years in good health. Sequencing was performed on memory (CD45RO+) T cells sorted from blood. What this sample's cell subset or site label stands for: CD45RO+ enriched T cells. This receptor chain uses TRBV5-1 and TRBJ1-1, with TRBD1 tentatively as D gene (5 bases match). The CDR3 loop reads CASSLDGREGTEAFF. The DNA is TGCGCCAGCAGCTTGGATGGCAGGGAGGGCACTGAAGCTTTCTTT.